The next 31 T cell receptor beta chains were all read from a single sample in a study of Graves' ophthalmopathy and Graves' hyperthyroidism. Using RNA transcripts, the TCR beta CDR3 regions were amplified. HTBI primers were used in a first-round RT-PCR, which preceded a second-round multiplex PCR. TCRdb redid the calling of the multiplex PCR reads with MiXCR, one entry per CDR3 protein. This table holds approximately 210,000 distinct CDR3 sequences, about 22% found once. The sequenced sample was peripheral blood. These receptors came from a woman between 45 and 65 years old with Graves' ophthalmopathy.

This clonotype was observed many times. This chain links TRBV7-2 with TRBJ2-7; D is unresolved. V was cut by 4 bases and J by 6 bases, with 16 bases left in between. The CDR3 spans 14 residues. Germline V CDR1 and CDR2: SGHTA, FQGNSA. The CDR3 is CASSSQGALSEQYF. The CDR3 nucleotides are TGTGCCAGCAGCTCGCAAGGCGCCCTAAGCGAGCAGTACTTC.

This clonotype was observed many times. Here the CDR3 DNA reads TGCGCCAGCAGGGCGGGGACAGGGAACACTGAAGCTTTCTTT. This encodes CASRAGTGNTEAFF. The gene calls are TRBV5-1 and TRBJ1-1; 8 bases map to TRBD1. CDR3 size: 14 residues. V trimming: 5 bases; J trimming: 1 base; junction bases outside the gene matches: 4. The V gene's germline CDR1 is SGHRS and CDR2 YFSETQ.

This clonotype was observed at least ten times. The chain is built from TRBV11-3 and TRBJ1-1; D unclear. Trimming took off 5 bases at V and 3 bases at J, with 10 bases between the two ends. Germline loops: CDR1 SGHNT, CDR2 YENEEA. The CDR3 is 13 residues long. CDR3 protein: CASSPRTDTEAFF. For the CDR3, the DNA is TGTGCCAGCAGCCCGCGGACGGACACTGAAGCTTTCTTT.

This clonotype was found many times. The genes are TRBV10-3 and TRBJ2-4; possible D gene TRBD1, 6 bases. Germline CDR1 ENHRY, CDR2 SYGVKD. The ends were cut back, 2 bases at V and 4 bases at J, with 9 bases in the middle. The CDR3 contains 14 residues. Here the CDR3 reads CAISEGGQKNIQYF. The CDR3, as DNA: TGTGCCATCAGTGAGGGTGGACAGAAAAACATTCAGTACTTC.

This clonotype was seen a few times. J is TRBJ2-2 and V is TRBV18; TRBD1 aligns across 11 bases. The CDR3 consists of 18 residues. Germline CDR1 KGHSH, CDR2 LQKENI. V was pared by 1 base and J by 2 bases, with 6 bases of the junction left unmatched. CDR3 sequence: CASSPQRTGGFNTGELFF. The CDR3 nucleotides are TGTGCCAGCTCACCACAACGGACAGGGGGCTTCAACACCGGGGAGCTGTTTTTT. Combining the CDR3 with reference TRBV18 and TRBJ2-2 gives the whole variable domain NAGVMQNPRHLVRRRGQEARLRCSPMKGHSHVYWYRQLPEEGLKFMVYLQKENIIDESGMPKERFSAEFPKEGPSILRIQQVVRGDSAAYFCASSPQRTGGFNTGELFFGEGSRLTVL.

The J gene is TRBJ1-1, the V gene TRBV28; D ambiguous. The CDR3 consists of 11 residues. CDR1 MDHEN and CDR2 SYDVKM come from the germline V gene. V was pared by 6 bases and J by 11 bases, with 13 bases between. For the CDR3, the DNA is TGTGCCAGCAGGGCAGGCCCTCGGGCTTTCTTT. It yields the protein CASRAGPRAFF.

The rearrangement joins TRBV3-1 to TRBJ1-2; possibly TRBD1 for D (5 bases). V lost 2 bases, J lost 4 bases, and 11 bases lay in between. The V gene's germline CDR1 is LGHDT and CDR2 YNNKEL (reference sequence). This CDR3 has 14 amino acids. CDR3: CASSQRGLPYGYTF. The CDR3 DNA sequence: TGTGCCAGCAGCCAACGGGGACTACCCTATGGCTACACCTTC.

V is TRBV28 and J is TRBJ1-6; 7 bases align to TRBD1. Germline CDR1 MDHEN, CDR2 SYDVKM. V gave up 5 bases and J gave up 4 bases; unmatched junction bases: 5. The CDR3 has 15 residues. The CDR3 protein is CASSAMTGYNSPLHF. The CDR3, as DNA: TGTGCCAGCAGTGCCATGACAGGGTATAATTCACCCCTCCACTTT.

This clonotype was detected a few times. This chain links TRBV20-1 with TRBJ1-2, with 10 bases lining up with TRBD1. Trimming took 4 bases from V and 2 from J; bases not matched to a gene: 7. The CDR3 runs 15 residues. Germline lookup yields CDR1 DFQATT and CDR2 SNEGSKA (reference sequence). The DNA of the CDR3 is TGCAGTGCTATACCTCCGGGACAGGGGAACTATGGCTACACCTTC. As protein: CSAIPPGQGNYGYTF.

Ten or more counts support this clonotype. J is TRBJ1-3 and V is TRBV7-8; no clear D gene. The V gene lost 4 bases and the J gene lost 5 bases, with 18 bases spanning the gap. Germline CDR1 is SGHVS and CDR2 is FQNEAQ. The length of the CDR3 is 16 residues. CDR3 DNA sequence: TGTGCCAGCAGCTCCGGAGTACAGCTCTGGAGAAACACCATATATTTT. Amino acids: CASSSGVQLWRNTIYF.

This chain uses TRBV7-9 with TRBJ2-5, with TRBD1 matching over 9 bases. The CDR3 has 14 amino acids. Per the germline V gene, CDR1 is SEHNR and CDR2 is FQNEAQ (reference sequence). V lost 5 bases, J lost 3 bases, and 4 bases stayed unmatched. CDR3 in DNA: TGTGCCAGCAGCCATCGGACAGGGGAAGAGACCCAGTACTTC. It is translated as CASSHRTGEETQYF.

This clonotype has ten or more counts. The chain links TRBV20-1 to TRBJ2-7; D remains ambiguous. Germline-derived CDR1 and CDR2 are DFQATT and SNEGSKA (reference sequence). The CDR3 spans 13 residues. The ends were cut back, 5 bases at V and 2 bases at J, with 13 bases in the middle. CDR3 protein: CSADPTRPYEQYF. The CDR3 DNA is TGCAGTGCTGACCCGACACGACCCTACGAGCAGTACTTC.

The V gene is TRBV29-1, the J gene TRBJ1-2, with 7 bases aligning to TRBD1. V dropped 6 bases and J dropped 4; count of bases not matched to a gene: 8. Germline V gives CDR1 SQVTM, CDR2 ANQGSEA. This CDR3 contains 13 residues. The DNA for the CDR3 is TGCAGCGTGAGAGACAGGGCGGCCTATGGCTACACCTTC. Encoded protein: CSVRDRAAYGYTF.

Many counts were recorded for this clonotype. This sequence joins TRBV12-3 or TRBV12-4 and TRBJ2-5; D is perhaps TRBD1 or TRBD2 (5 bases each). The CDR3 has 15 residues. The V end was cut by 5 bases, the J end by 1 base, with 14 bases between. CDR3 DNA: TGTGCCAGCAGTCTAGAAGGGACGTCCCAAGAGACCCAGTACTTC. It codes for CASSLEGTSQETQYF.

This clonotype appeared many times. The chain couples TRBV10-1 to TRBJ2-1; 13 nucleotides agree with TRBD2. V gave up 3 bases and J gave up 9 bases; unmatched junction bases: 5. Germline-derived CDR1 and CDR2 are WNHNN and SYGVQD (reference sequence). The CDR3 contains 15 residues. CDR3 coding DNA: TGCGCCAGCAGTGAACTAGCGGGAGGGCCAGGTGAGCAGTTCTTC. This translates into CASSELAGGPGEQFF.

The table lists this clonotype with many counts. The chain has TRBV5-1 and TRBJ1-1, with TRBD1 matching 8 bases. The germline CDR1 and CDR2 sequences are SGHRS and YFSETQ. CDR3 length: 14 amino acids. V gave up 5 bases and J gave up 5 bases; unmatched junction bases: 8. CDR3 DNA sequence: TGCGCCAGCAGACTGTCCAGGGGGCAAACTGAAGCTTTCTTT. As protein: CASRLSRGQTEAFF.

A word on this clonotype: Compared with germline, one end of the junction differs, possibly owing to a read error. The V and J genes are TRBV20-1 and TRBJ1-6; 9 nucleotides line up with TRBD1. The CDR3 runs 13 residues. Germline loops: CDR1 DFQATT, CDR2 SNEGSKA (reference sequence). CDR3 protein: CSARRQGGSPFHF. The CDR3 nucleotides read TGCAGTGCTAGACGACAGGGGGGATCACCCTTCCACTTT.

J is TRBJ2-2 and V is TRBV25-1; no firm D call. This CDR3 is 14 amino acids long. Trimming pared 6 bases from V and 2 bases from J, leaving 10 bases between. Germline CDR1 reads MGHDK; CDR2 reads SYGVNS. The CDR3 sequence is CASRADRNTGELFF. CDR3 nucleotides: TGTGCCAGCAGGGCAGATAGAAACACCGGGGAGCTGTTTTTT. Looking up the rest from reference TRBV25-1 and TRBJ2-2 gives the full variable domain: EADIYQTPRYLVIGTGKKITLECSQTMGHDKMYWYQQDPGMELHLIHYSYGVNSTEKGDLSSESTVSRIRTEHFPLTLESARPSHTSQYLCASRADRNTGELFFGEGSRLTVL.

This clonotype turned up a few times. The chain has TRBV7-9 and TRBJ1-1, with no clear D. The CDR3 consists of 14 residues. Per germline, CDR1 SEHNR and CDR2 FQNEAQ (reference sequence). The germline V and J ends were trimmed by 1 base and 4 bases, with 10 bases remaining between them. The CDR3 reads CASSLVGEGTEAFF. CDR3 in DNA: TGTGCCAGCAGCTTAGTCGGGGAGGGCACTGAAGCTTTCTTT.

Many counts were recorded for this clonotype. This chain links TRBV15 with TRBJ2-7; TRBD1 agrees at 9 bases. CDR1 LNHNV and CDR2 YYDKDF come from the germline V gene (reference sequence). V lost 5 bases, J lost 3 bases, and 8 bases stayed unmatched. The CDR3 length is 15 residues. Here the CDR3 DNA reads TGTGCCACCAGCCGCGGTAGGACAGGGGACTACGAGCAGTACTTC. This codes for CATSRGRTGDYEQYF.

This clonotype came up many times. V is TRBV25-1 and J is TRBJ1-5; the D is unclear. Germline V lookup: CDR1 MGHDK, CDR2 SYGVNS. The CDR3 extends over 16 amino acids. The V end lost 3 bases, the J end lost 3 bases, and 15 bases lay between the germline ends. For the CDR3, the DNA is TGTGCCAGCAGTGATCCCAGCCTAGGAGTCAATCAGCCCCAGCATTTT. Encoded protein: CASSDPSLGVNQPQHF.

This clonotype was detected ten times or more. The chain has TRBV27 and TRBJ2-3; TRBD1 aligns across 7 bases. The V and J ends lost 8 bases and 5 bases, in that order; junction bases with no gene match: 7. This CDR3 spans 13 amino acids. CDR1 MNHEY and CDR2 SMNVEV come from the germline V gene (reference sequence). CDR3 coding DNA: TGTGCCAGCGCAACAGGGGTAGAAGATACGCAGTATTTT. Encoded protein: CASATGVEDTQYF.

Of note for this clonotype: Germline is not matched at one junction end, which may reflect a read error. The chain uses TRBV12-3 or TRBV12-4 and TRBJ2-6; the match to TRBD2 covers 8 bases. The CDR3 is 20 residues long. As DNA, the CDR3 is TGTGTCAGCAGTTTCGTCTTCCGGCAGCGGGAGTCGTCCGGGGCCAACGTCCTGACTTTC. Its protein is CVSSFVFRQRESSGANVLTF.

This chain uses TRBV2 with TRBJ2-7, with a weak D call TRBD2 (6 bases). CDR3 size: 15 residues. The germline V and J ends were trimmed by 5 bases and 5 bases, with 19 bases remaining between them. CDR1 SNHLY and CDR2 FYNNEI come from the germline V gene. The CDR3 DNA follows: TGTGCCAGCAGTCCCGGGGGTCAGTTGATTCACGAGCAGTACTTC. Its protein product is CASSPGGQLIHEQYF.

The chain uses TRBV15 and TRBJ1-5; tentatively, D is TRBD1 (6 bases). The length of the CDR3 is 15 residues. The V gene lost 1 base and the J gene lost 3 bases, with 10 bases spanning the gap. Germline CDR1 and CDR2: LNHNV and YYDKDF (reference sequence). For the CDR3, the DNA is TGTGCCACCAGCAGAGGTGGACAGTCCAATCAGCCCCAGCATTTT. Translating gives CATSRGGQSNQPQHF.

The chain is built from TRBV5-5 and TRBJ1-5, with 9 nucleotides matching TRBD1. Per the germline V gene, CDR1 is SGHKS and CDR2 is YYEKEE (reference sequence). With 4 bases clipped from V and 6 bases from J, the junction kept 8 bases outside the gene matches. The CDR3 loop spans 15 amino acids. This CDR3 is CASSRTGAGTQPQHF. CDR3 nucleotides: TGTGCCAGCAGCCGGACAGGGGCGGGAACTCAGCCCCAGCATTTT.

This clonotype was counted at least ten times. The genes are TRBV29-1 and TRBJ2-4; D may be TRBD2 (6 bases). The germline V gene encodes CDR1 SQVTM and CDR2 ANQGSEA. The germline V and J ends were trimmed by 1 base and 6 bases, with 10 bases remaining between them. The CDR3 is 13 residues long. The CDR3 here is CSVEASGRNIQYF. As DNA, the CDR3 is TGCAGCGTTGAAGCATCCGGGAGAAACATTCAGTACTTC. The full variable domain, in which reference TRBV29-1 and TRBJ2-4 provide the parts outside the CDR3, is SAVISQKPSRDICQRGTSLTIQCQVDSQVTMMFWYRQQPGQSLTLIATANQGSEATYESGFVIDKFPISRPNLTFSTLTVSNMSPEDSSIYLCSVEASGRNIQYFGAGTRLSVL.

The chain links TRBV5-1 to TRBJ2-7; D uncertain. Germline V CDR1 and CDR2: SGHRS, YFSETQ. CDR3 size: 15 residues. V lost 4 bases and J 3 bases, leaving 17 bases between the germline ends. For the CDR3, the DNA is TGCGCCAGCAGCCCCGACCTAACAACCAACTACGAGCAGTACTTC. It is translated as CASSPDLTTNYEQYF.

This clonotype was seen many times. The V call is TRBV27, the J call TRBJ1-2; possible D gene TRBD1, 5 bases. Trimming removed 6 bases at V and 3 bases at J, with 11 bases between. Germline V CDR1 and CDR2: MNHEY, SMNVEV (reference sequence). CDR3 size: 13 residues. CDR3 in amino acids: CASSPGRDYGYTF. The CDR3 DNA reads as TGTGCCAGCAGCCCAGGGCGGGACTATGGCTACACCTTC.

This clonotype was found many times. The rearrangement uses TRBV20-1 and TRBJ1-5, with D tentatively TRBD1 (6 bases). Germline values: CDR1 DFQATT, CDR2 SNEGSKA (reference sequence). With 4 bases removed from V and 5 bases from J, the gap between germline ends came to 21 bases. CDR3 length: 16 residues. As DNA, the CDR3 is TGCAGTGCTACCCCCGATAGGGGGAAGGTTGATCAGCCCCAGCATTTT. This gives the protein CSATPDRGKVDQPQHF.

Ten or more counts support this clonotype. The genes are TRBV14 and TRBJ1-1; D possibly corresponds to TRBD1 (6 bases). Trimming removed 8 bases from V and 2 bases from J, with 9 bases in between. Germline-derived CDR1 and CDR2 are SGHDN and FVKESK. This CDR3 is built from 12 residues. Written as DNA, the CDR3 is TGTGCCAGCGGGGGCCTCAACACTGAAGCTTTCTTT. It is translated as CASGGLNTEAFF.